This section outlines one TCR beta chain sequence together with its context. The sample is drawn from a study of blood T cell repertoires in COVID-19. Study-wide background: Acute-phase and convalescent COVID-19 samples originated in the United States, Italy and Spain. From T cells, B-cell-depleted T cells, or PBMCs came the material, which was cDNA or gDNA.

In the original workflow: Amplification with reference gene primers provided the estimates of nucleated cell counts. TCRdb keeps only in-frame clones here, not all; method: immunoSEQ multiplex PCR. That table furnishes V, J and clone size, whereas the DNA furnished D and trimming. The sample includes 110,000 or so clones, about 88% of them seen just once. The CDR3 is 16 amino acids. Germline CDR1 reads LGHNA; CDR2 reads YSLEER. V shed 3 bases and J 2 bases; nucleotides not matched to a gene: 9. The rearrangement joins TRBV4-3 to TRBJ2-7; 8 nucleotides align to TRBD1. The source material was peripheral blood. The TCR originated in a woman between 70 and 85 years old who had recovered from COVID-19. The CDR3 DNA reads as TGCGCCAGCAGCCATGGGCCCCGGGACAGGCCCTACGAGCAGTACTTC. It yields the protein CASSHGPRDRPYEQYF.